This TCR beta chain was retrieved from a study of T cells in Graves' hyperthyroidism and ophthalmopathy. Points from the study as a whole: Blood also contained most expanded thyroid clonotypes above 0.001.

With 7 bases removed from V and 2 bases from J, the gap between germline ends came to 7 bases. Per germline, CDR1 SNHLY and CDR2 FYNNEI. The CDR3 runs 12 residues. Diagnosis rested on symptoms, serum thyroxine and TRAb, thyroid ultrasound, and orbital computed tomography. Authors of the study amplified TCR beta CDR3 regions from RNA transcripts. TCR CDR3 underwent first-round RT-PCR with the HTBI primer set. TCRdb independently ran MiXCR on the multiplex PCR reads; one entry per CDR3 protein. Among 600,000 or so distinct CDR3 sequences listed, about a sixth were seen once. This clonotype was found many times. Its target is unknown.

This TCR derives from a woman aged 30 to 39 with Graves' hyperthyroidism. The chain employs TRBV2 and TRBJ2-3, with D maybe TRBD2 (5 bases). The sample comprised blood. Here the CDR3 reads CASTRDTDTQYF. The CDR3 bases are TGTGCCAGCACTCGGGACACAGATACGCAGTATTTT. Full variable domain (outside the CDR3, taken from reference TRBV2 and TRBJ2-3): EPEVTQTPSHQVTQMGQEVILRCVPISNHLYFYWYRQILGQKVEFLVSFYNNEISEKSEIFDDQFSVERPDGSNFTLKIRSTKLEDSAMYFCASTRDTDTQYFGPGTRLTVL.